Presented here are 17 T cell receptor beta chains from one specimen sequenced in a study of T cells after yellow fever vaccination. Each CDR3 protein is one row after TCRdb ran MiXCR on the 5' RACE reads. Of 230,000 or so distinct CDR3 sequences in the sample, approximately 6.7% are singletons; the top ten hold 1% to 1.2%. Sequencing used CD4+ T cells sorted from PBMCs, obtained on the day of the yellow fever booster vaccination. The receptors derive from a man aged 25-40 years who received the YFV17D yellow fever vaccine.

This clonotype has a handful of counts. This chain links TRBV5-1 with TRBJ1-4; D is perhaps TRBD1 (5 bases). The CDR3 has 14 amino acids. The V and J ends lost 4 bases and 0 bases respectively, with 7 bases between them. Germline CDR1 SGHRS, CDR2 YFSETQ. CDR3 coding DNA: TGCGCCAGCAGCATGGACACAACTAATGAAAAACTGTTTTTT. The encoded protein is CASSMDTTNEKLFF.

CDR3 protein: CSARVSAGELFF. The CDR3 DNA follows: TGCAGTGCTAGAGTATCGGCCGGGGAGCTGTTTTTT. This chain connects TRBV20-1 to TRBJ2-2; D gene uncertain. This CDR3 has 12 amino acids. CDR1 and CDR2 from the germline V gene are DFQATT and SNEGSKA (reference sequence). Trimming left V 1 base short and J 6 bases short, with 6 bases between.

The table lists this clonotype with many counts. This sequence joins TRBV30 and TRBJ2-5; D not resolved. V lost 4 bases and J 4 bases, leaving 10 bases between the germline ends. The CDR3 is made up of 12 amino acids. CDR1 GTSNPN and CDR2 SVGIG come from the germline V gene (reference sequence). DNA of the CDR3: TGTGCCTGGATGGGATCCACAGAGACCCAGTACTTC. It encodes CAWMGSTETQYF.

The V and J genes are TRBV5-1 and TRBJ2-5; D ambiguous. V was shortened by 1 base and J by 2 bases, with 9 bases between the two germline ends. The CDR3 is made up of 14 amino acids. Germline values: CDR1 SGHRS, CDR2 YFSETQ. DNA of the CDR3: TGCGCCAGCAGCTTGCCCACAGTTCAAGAGACCCAGTACTTC. Translating gives CASSLPTVQETQYF.

The rearrangement uses TRBV6-5 and TRBJ2-3, with 8 bases matching TRBD2. Germline trimming cut 0 bases from V and 8 bases from J; bases unmatched to any gene: 13. The CDR3 loop spans 17 amino acids. Germline V gene data show CDR1 as MNHEY and CDR2 as SVGAGI. CDR3 region: CASSYSTTSGSLGTQYF. As DNA, the CDR3 is TGTGCCAGCAGTTACTCGACCACTAGCGGCAGTTTGGGTACGCAGTATTTT.

In this sample, this clonotype turned up many times. The chain uses TRBV29-1 and TRBJ2-5; D gene uncertain. CDR3 size: 13 residues. Germline lookup yields CDR1 SQVTM and CDR2 ANQGSEA. Trimming shortened V by 5 bases and J by 4 bases, and 14 bases separated the two germline ends. In nucleotides, the CDR3 is TGCAGCGTTACGTCCGGACGGCGAGAGACCCAGTACTTC. It yields the protein CSVTSGRRETQYF.

This sequence joins TRBV20-1 and TRBJ1-2; D may be TRBD1 (5 bases). From germline, CDR1 is DFQATT and CDR2 SNEGSKA (reference sequence). V was pared by 3 bases and J by 4 bases, with 15 bases between. The CDR3 consists of 14 residues. The CDR3 sequence is CSARSQGRVYGYTF. CDR3 sequence (DNA): TGCAGTGCTAGGTCCCAGGGAAGAGTCTATGGCTACACCTTC.

The genes are TRBV6-5 and TRBJ2-2, with unresolved D. The V end lost 4 bases, the J end lost 4 bases, and 10 bases lay between the germline ends. Per the germline V gene, CDR1 is MNHEY and CDR2 is SVGAGI. The CDR3 contains 14 residues. The CDR3 DNA reads TGTGCCAGCAGTTCCTTGGGTTCCACCGGGGAGCTGTTTTTT. Protein: CASSSLGSTGELFF.

This clonotype occurred many times. V is TRBV7-2 and J is TRBJ2-7, with TRBD1 as a possible D gene (5 bases). Germline V gives CDR1 SGHTA, CDR2 FQGNSA. The CDR3 runs to 15 residues. Between the trimmed V and J ends, which lost 2 bases and 0 bases, there was a span of 11 bases. CDR3 protein: CASSLNRQSSYEQYF. For the CDR3, the DNA is TGTGCCAGCAGCTTAAACAGACAGAGCTCCTACGAGCAGTACTTC.

The J gene is TRBJ1-1, the V gene TRBV3-1; weak D call: TRBD1 (5 bases). With 11 bases removed from V and 2 bases from J, the gap between germline ends came to 27 bases. This CDR3 comprises 17 residues. Germline CDR1 and CDR2: LGHDT and YNNKEL (reference sequence). The DNA for the CDR3 is TGTGCCTTCAGTTTAAATCCAAGGACACAGATTAACACTGAAGCTTTCTTT. Protein: CAFSLNPRTQINTEAFF.

This clonotype has at least ten counts. The chain uses TRBV6-5 and TRBJ2-5; tentative D call: TRBD2 (6 bases). V was shortened by 2 bases and J by 5 bases, with 12 bases between the two germline ends. The CDR3 runs to 14 residues. Per germline, CDR1 MNHEY and CDR2 SVGAGI. The CDR3: CASSYRGRSETQYF. The CDR3 coding sequence is TGTGCCAGCAGTTACCGAGGGAGGAGCGAGACCCAGTACTTC.

This clonotype was picked up many times. This chain links TRBV15 with TRBJ2-7; no reliable D call. The germline gives CDR1 LNHNV, CDR2 YYDKDF (reference sequence). The V gene lost 1 base and the J gene lost 2 bases, with 9 bases spanning the gap. CDR3 length: 14 residues. The CDR3 DNA reads as TGTGCCACCAGCAGAGGGTCGATTACCTACGAGCAGTACTTC. It specifies CATSRGSITYEQYF.

This clonotype has only a few counts. V is TRBV6-2 or TRBV6-3 and J is TRBJ2-7, with D possibly called TRBD1 or TRBD2 (5 bases each). The CDR3 runs to 12 residues. CDR1 and CDR2 (germline): MNHEY, SVGEGT. V was clipped by 4 bases and J by 2 bases, with 6 bases between them. The CDR3: CASSWGPYEQYF. In DNA, the CDR3 is TGTGCCAGCAGTTGGGGACCCTACGAGCAGTACTTC.

This clonotype has only a few counts. The V and J genes are TRBV20-1 and TRBJ2-1, with no clear D. Germline lookup yields CDR1 DFQATT and CDR2 SNEGSKA (reference sequence). The CDR3 length is 13 residues. Trimming removed 1 base at V and 8 bases at J, with 12 bases between. The DNA of the CDR3 is TGCAGTGCTAGAGCCGCCTCACGCTATGAGCAGTTCTTC. This gives the protein CSARAASRYEQFF.

This clonotype occurred many times. The V gene is TRBV29-1, the J gene TRBJ2-3; D gene ambiguous. Germline loops: CDR1 SQVTM, CDR2 ANQGSEA. The V end was cut by 8 bases, the J end by 1 base, with 10 bases between. There are 12 residues in the CDR3. In DNA, the CDR3 is TGCAGCCGGGCGGATGGCACAGATACGCAGTATTTT. Translating it yields CSRADGTDTQYF.

This clonotype was counted at least ten times. This rearrangement joins TRBV4-3 to TRBJ2-7; tentative D call: TRBD1 (6 bases). Between the trimmed V and J ends, which lost 2 bases and 6 bases, there was a span of 20 bases. In germline, CDR1 is LGHNA, CDR2 YSLEER. The CDR3 contains 16 residues. In nucleotides, the CDR3 is TGCGCCAGCAGCCAAAGTTGGGGCAGGGGATCGGGCGAGCAGTACTTC. This translates into CASSQSWGRGSGEQYF.

This clonotype was seen a handful of times. V is TRBV7-2 and J is TRBJ1-6, with D hard to call. Germline CDR1 SGHTA, CDR2 FQGNSA. CDR3 length: 17 residues. Trimming cost V 6 bases and J 0 bases, with 15 bases left between them. The CDR3, as DNA: TGTGCCAGCAGGTCCTCTGACGGAAACTCCTATAATTCACCCCTCCACTTT. It specifies CASRSSDGNSYNSPLHF.